This is a list of T cell receptor beta chains from one sample in a study of regulatory T cells in long-lasting Graves disease. TCRdb reprocessed the multiplex PCR reads with MiXCR, giving one entry per CDR3 protein. The table lists 380,000 or so distinct CDR3 sequences, around 15% of them singletons, with around 20% in the top ten. The same data also contributed to another study, on T cells in Graves' hyperthyroidism and ophthalmopathy.

This specimen consisted of peripheral blood mononuclear cells (PBMCs), obtained at new diagnosis, from a patient treated with antithyroid drugs. Receptor source: a woman under 30 with Graves disease. Each CDR3 is given with its conserved first and last residue. Each record gives: CDR3 DNA, CDR3 protein, D gene, J gene, clone size, V gene. A D gene is named only where the DNA matches it firmly. A row's size may be missing; if present it is once, few, many or a size class.

CDR3nt: TGTGCCAGCTCACCCACAGCTAATCAGCCCCAGCATTTT; CDR3aa: CASSPTANQPQHF; d_gene: -; j_gene: TRBJ1-5; abundance: many; v_gene: TRBV18
CDR3nt: TGCGCCAGCAGCTACGGACTAGCGGGAGGGCCGGAGGCAGATACGCAGTATTTT; CDR3aa: CASSYGLAGGPEADTQYF; d_gene: TRBD2; j_gene: TRBJ2-3; abundance: -; v_gene: TRBV5-1
CDR3nt: TGTGCCAGCAGCTCGGACAGGGGGCAGCCCCAGCATTTT; CDR3aa: CASSSDRGQPQHF; d_gene: TRBD1; j_gene: TRBJ1-5; abundance: -; v_gene: TRBV7-9
CDR3nt: TGTGCCAGCAGCGTAGAACTAGCGGGAGGATTGGATACGCAGTATTTT; CDR3aa: CASSVELAGGLDTQYF; d_gene: TRBD2; j_gene: TRBJ2-3; abundance: -; v_gene: TRBV9
CDR3nt: TGCGCCAGCAGCTTTGTGGGGGCGGGGTACCGGGTTGACACTGAAGCTTTCTTT; CDR3aa: CASSFVGAGYRVDTEAFF; d_gene: -; j_gene: TRBJ1-1; abundance: many; v_gene: TRBV5-1
CDR3nt: TGTGCCATCAGGCCCGGGACAGGGGAAGTTGGGCAGTACTTC; CDR3aa: CAIRPGTGEVGQYF; d_gene: TRBD1; j_gene: TRBJ2-7; abundance: many; v_gene: TRBV10-3
CDR3nt: TGTGCCAGCAGCCTGCGCGTTCGGTATGGCTACACCTTC; CDR3aa: CASSLRVRYGYTF; d_gene: -; j_gene: TRBJ1-2; abundance: many; v_gene: TRBV2
CDR3nt: TGTGCCAGCAAGACAGGAACTAGGGCCCAGCATTTT; CDR3aa: CASKTGTRAQHF; d_gene: -; j_gene: TRBJ1-5; abundance: few; v_gene: TRBV6-1
CDR3nt: TGTGCCAGCAGCGAGACAGGGTTCCTCTACGAGCAGTACTTC; CDR3aa: CASSETGFLYEQYF; d_gene: TRBD1; j_gene: TRBJ2-7; abundance: -; v_gene: TRBV5-5
CDR3nt: TGTGCCAGCAGCTCGCGGGACCAAGAGACCCAGTACTTC; CDR3aa: CASSSRDQETQYF; d_gene: -; j_gene: TRBJ2-5; abundance: few; v_gene: TRBV7-9
CDR3nt: TGTGCCATCAGTGAGTCGAGTGGGAGATTCACAGATACGCAGTATTTT; CDR3aa: CAISESSGRFTDTQYF; d_gene: -; j_gene: TRBJ2-3; abundance: -; v_gene: TRBV10-3
CDR3nt: TGTGCCAGCAGCCTTTTCGAGGGGAACACCGGGGAGCTGTTTTTT; CDR3aa: CASSLFEGNTGELFF; d_gene: -; j_gene: TRBJ2-2; abundance: many; v_gene: TRBV9
CDR3nt: TGCGCCAGCAGCCCAAGACAGGGGGCGAACAATGAGCAGTTCTTC; CDR3aa: CASSPRQGANNEQFF; d_gene: TRBD1; j_gene: TRBJ2-1; abundance: many; v_gene: TRBV5-1
CDR3nt: TGTGCCAGCAGCTTAGTAGGGGGCGAGGTCACTGAAGCTTTCTTT; CDR3aa: CASSLVGGEVTEAFF; d_gene: TRBD1; j_gene: TRBJ1-1; abundance: -; v_gene: TRBV7-2
CDR3nt: TGTGCCAGCACCCAGGGGGTCACCGGGGAGCTGTTTTTT; CDR3aa: CASTQGVTGELFF; d_gene: TRBD1; j_gene: TRBJ2-2; abundance: many; v_gene: TRBV2
CDR3nt: TGCGCCAGCAGCCAAGCTAGGACAGATACGCAGTATTTT; CDR3aa: CASSQARTDTQYF; d_gene: -; j_gene: TRBJ2-3; abundance: many; v_gene: TRBV4-1
CDR3nt: TGTGCCAGCGTTAGTGGCGGGAGTGGCTACGAGCAGTACTTC; CDR3aa: CASVSGGSGYEQYF; d_gene: TRBD2; j_gene: TRBJ2-7; abundance: few; v_gene: TRBV28
CDR3nt: TGTGCCAGCAGCTCGGGACTAGCGGGAGTTCGGCAGTTCTTC; CDR3aa: CASSSGLAGVRQFF; d_gene: TRBD2; j_gene: TRBJ2-1; abundance: -; v_gene: TRBV5-8
CDR3nt: TGTGCCAGTAGTGCCCGGACAGGCTATAACTATGGCTACACCTTC; CDR3aa: CASSARTGYNYGYTF; d_gene: TRBD1; j_gene: TRBJ1-2; abundance: -; v_gene: TRBV19
CDR3nt: TGTGCCACCAGCAGAGGCCCAACTAGCTACGAGCAGTACTTC; CDR3aa: CATSRGPTSYEQYF; d_gene: -; j_gene: TRBJ2-7; abundance: many; v_gene: TRBV15
CDR3nt: TGTGCCAGCAGCTGGGGATGCTCTTCCCGGAACTATGGCTACACCTTC; CDR3aa: CASSWGCSSRNYGYTF; d_gene: -; j_gene: TRBJ1-2; abundance: few; v_gene: TRBV6-1
CDR3nt: TGCAGTGCTACAGCGCCGGGACTAGCCTACGAGCAGTACTTC; CDR3aa: CSATAPGLAYEQYF; d_gene: TRBD2; j_gene: TRBJ2-7; abundance: many; v_gene: TRBV20-1
CDR3nt: TGTGCCAGCAGGGGGGGGAACCCAGGAGATACGCAGTATTTT; CDR3aa: CASRGGNPGDTQYF; d_gene: TRBD2; j_gene: TRBJ2-3; abundance: many; v_gene: TRBV7-9
CDR3nt: TGTGCCATCAATACTGCCGGGACTAGCGGCTACGAGCAGTACTTC; CDR3aa: CAINTAGTSGYEQYF; d_gene: TRBD2; j_gene: TRBJ2-7; abundance: many; v_gene: TRBV10-3
CDR3nt: TGCAGCGCCAGCGGGAGGGCGAACACCGGGGAGCTGTTTTTT; CDR3aa: CSASGRANTGELFF; d_gene: TRBD2; j_gene: TRBJ2-2; abundance: many; v_gene: TRBV29-1
CDR3nt: TGCAGTGCCGGACTAGCAGTCCCAGGGAGCGAGCAGTACTTC; CDR3aa: CSAGLAVPGSEQYF; d_gene: TRBD2; j_gene: TRBJ2-7; abundance: many; v_gene: TRBV20-1
CDR3nt: TGCAGCGCCGAGGGGGGGCAGGGACGACGTGGGAACTATGGCTACACCTTC; CDR3aa: CSAEGGQGRRGNYGYTF; d_gene: -; j_gene: TRBJ1-2; abundance: few; v_gene: TRBV29-1
CDR3nt: TGCGCCAGCTCTAAGTGGGGCGGCGGCACTGAAGCTTTCTTT; CDR3aa: CASSKWGGGTEAFF; d_gene: -; j_gene: TRBJ1-1; abundance: many; v_gene: TRBV4-1
CDR3nt: TGTGCCAGCAGTTTAGAGGGCCGCTACACCTTC; CDR3aa: CASSLEGRYTF; d_gene: -; j_gene: TRBJ1-2; abundance: many; v_gene: TRBV28
CDR3nt: TGTGCCACCCTGGCGATACAGGTGTCTCAATTTGATGAGCAGTTCTTC; CDR3aa: CATLAIQVSQFDEQFF; d_gene: -; j_gene: TRBJ2-1; abundance: many; v_gene: TRBV28
CDR3nt: TGTGCCAGCAGCTTAGTAGCGGGAGTAGGGAATGAGCAGTTCTTC; CDR3aa: CASSLVAGVGNEQFF; d_gene: TRBD2; j_gene: TRBJ2-1; abundance: many; v_gene: TRBV7-8
CDR3nt: TGTGCCAGCAGCTCGCAAGGAAAACTAACCGGGGAGCTGTTTTTT; CDR3aa: CASSSQGKLTGELFF; d_gene: -; j_gene: TRBJ2-2; abundance: few; v_gene: TRBV6-1
CDR3nt: TGTGCCAGCAGTTACTTCCAGAGCACTGAAGCTTTCTTT; CDR3aa: CASSYFQSTEAFF; d_gene: -; j_gene: TRBJ1-1; abundance: many; v_gene: TRBV6-2/TRBV6-3
CDR3nt: TGCGCCAGCAGCCAAGAAGAGACGGCAACTAATGAAAAACTGTTTTTT; CDR3aa: CASSQEETATNEKLFF; d_gene: -; j_gene: TRBJ1-4; abundance: -; v_gene: TRBV4-1
CDR3nt: TGTGCCAGCAGCTCCGGGGGGGCGGCTGAGCAGTTCTTC; CDR3aa: CASSSGGAAEQFF; d_gene: TRBD2; j_gene: TRBJ2-1; abundance: many; v_gene: TRBV7-3
CDR3nt: TGTGCCAGCGGGCGGGCCCGATCTAGCACAGATACGCAGTATTTT; CDR3aa: CASGRARSSTDTQYF; d_gene: -; j_gene: TRBJ2-3; abundance: many; v_gene: TRBV28
CDR3nt: TGTGCCAGCAGTCGAGACAGGGGTGCAGATACGCAGTATTTT; CDR3aa: CASSRDRGADTQYF; d_gene: TRBD1; j_gene: TRBJ2-3; abundance: many; v_gene: TRBV6-1
CDR3nt: TGCGCCAGCAGCCTTAGCGGGGGTAGGAGCTCCTACGAGCAGTACTTC; CDR3aa: CASSLSGGRSSYEQYF; d_gene: TRBD2; j_gene: TRBJ2-7; abundance: many; v_gene: TRBV4-1
CDR3nt: TGTGCCAGCAGACCCGACAGGCAAAGCGGAAGCTACACCTTC; CDR3aa: CASRPDRQSGSYTF; d_gene: -; j_gene: TRBJ1-2; abundance: few; v_gene: TRBV12-3/TRBV12-4
CDR3nt: TGTGCCAGCAGCCAATCGCTCGGATTGGGGAGCCAGTGGGAAAAACTGTTTTTT; CDR3aa: CASSQSLGLGSQWEKLFF; d_gene: -; j_gene: TRBJ1-4; abundance: -; v_gene: TRBV14
CDR3nt: TGTGCCAGCAGCCAAGATTCGTTAACAGGTTACAATGAGCAGTTCTTC; CDR3aa: CASSQDSLTGYNEQFF; d_gene: -; j_gene: TRBJ2-1; abundance: -; v_gene: TRBV4-2
CDR3nt: TGTGCCAGCAGTCAGGGAAACCAAGAGACCCAGTACTTC; CDR3aa: CASSQGNQETQYF; d_gene: -; j_gene: TRBJ2-5; abundance: many; v_gene: TRBV28